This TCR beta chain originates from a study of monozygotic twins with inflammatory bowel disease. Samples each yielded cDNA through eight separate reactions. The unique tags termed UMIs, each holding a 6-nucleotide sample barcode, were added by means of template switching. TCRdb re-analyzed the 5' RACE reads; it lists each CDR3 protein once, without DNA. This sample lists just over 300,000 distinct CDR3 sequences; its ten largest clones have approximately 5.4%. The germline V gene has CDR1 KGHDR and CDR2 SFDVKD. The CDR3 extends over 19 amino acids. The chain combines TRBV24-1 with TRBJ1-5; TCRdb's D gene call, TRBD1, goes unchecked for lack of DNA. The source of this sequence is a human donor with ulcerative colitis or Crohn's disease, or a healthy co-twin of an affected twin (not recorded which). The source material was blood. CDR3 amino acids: CATSDSTVRTGELFQPQHF.